The entry below gives a single T cell receptor beta chain sequence along with its context. Its antigen is undetermined. The data stem from a study of T-cell reconstitution after alpha-beta-depleted transplantation in children. Findings and caveats of the study: Once a year had passed after transplant, T-cell counts and diversity came mostly from newly produced T cells. At around two months after transplant, the alpha-beta T cells were reportedly derived from several hundred expanded clones that came from non-depleted graft cells.

Library preparation (for TCRbeta) was performed with unique molecular identifiers. TCRdb re-derived calls from the PCR reads in MiXCR, one entry per CDR3 protein. The sample records 700,000 to 950,000 distinct CDR3 sequences, roughly 15% being singletons. The V and J ends lost 4 bases and 3 bases, in that order; junction bases with no gene match: 7. The CDR3 sequence is 17 residues long. The germline CDR1 and CDR2 sequences are SGHAT and FQNNGV. The sequencing used PBMCs, mostly from graft donor cells, collected 360 days after TCRalphabeta/CD19-depleted stem cell transplant. The V call is TRBV11-2, the J call TRBJ2-1, with 12 bases identical to TRBD2. The receptor comes from a male patient aged 5 to 17 who had a stem cell transplant for acute lymphoblastic leukemia, so the T cells may come from the graft donor. CDR3 residues: CASSSLRTSGNYNEQFF. In nucleotides, the CDR3 is TGTGCCAGCAGCTCCCTCAGGACTAGCGGGAACTACAATGAGCAGTTCTTC.